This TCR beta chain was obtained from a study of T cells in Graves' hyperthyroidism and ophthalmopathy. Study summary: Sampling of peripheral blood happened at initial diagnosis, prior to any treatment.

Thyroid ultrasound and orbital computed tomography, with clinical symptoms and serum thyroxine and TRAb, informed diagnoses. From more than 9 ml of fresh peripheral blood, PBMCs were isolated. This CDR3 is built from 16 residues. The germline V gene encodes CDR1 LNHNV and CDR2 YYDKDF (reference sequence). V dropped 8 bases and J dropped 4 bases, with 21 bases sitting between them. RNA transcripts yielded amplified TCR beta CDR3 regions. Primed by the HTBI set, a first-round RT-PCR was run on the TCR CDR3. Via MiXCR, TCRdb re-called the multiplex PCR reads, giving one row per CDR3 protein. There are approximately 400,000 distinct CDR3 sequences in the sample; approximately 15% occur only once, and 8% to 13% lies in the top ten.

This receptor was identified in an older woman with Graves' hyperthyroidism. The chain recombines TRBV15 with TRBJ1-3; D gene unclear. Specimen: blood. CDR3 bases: TGTGCCACCGGGTTCCTTAGATCCTCGGGGGGAAACACCATATATTTT. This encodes CATGFLRSSGGNTIYF.